This T cell receptor (beta chain) was obtained from a study of cytomegalovirus exposure and HLA in healthy donors. Whole-study results and caveats: Evidence from a later analysis indicated that most CMV-associated TCR beta chains looked HLA-restricted. Sequencing probably produced one cluster of sequence variants that were highly shared.

PCR primers comprised 60 Vbeta and 13 Jbeta primers. The repertoire was sequenced with immunoSEQ multiplex PCR; TCRdb's copy has only in-frame clones and lacks some. The sample lists more than 150,000 clones, around 76% occurring once. This CDR3 spans 14 amino acids. V shed 4 bases and J shed 6 bases, with 14 bases lying between them. CDR1 and CDR2 from the germline V gene are SGHNT and YYREEE (reference sequence). This clone occurred a few times. Antigen specificity is unknown. The chain is built from TRBV5-4 and TRBJ1-3; the D gene is possibly TRBD1 (6 bases). The origin of this receptor is a man aged 40-55 years in good health and CMV-seronegative. The specimen was PBMCs. The CDR3, as DNA: TGTGCCAGCAGCCACACAGGGTTCGCAAACACCATATATTTT. Its protein is CASSHTGFANTIYF.